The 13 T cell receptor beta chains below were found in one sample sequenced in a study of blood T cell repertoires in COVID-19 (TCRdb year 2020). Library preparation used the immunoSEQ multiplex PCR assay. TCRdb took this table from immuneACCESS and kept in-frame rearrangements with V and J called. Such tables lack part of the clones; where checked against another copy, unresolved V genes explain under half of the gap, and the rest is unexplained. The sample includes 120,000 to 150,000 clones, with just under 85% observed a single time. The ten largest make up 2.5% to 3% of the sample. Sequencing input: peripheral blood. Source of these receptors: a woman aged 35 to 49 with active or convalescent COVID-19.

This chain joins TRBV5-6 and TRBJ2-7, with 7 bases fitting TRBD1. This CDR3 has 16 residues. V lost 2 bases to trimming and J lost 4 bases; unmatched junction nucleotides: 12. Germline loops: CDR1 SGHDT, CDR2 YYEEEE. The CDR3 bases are TGTGCCAGCAGCTTCCGACCGGGACAGAAATTTTACGAGCAGTACTTC. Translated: CASSFRPGQKFYEQYF.

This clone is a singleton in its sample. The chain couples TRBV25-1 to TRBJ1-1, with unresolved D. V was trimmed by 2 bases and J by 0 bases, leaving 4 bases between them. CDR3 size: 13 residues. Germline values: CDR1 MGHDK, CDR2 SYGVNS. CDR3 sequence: CASSEPLNTEAFF. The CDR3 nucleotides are TGTGCCAGCAGTGAACCTTTGAACACTGAAGCTTTCTTT. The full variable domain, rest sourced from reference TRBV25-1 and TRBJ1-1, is EADIYQTPRYLVIGTGKKITLECSQTMGHDKMYWYQQDPGMELHLIHYSYGVNSTEKGDLSSESTVSRIRTEHFPLTLESARPSHTSQYLCASSEPLNTEAFFGQGTRLTVV.

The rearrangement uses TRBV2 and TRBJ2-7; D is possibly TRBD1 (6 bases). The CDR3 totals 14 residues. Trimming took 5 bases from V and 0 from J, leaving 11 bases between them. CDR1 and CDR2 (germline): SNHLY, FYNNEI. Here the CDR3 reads CASSPRTASYEQYF. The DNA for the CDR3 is TGTGCCAGCAGTCCCCGGACAGCCTCCTACGAGCAGTACTTC.

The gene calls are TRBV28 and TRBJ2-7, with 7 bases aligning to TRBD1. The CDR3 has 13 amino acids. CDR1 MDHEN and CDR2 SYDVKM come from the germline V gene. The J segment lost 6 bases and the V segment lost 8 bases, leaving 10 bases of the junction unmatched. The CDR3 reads CASDRGLGAEQYF. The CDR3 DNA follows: TGTGCCAGCGATAGGGGGCTAGGGGCCGAGCAGTACTTC.

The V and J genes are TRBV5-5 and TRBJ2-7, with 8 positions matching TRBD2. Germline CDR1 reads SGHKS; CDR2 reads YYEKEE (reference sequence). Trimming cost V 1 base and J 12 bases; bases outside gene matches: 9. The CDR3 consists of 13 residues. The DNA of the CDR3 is TGTGCCAGCAGCTTGTGGCCGCGGGGGGACCTGTACTTC. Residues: CASSLWPRGDLYF.

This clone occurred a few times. CDR3 DNA sequence: TGTGCCATCACGGGACAGTCCTATGGCTACACCTTC. It translates to CAITGQSYGYTF. The chain uses TRBV10-3 and TRBJ1-2, with TRBD1 matching 7 bases. Germline-derived CDR1 and CDR2 are ENHRY and SYGVKD. V lost 7 bases to trimming and J lost 4 bases; unmatched junction nucleotides: 3. The CDR3 is 12 residues long.

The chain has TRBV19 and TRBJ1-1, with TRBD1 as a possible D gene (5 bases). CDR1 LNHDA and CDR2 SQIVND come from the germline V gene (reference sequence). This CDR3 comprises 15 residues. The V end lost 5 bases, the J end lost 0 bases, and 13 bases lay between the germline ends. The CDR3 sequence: CASSQGQLVNTEAFF. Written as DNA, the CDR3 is TGTGCCAGTAGTCAAGGACAACTCGTGAACACTGAAGCTTTCTTT.

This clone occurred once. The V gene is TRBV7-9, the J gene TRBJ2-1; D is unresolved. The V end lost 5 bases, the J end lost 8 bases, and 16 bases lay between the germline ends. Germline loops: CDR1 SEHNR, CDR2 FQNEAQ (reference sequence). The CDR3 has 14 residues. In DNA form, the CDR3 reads TGTGCCAGCAGCACCCGGTCCGGTCCCCATGAGCAGTTCTTC. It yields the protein CASSTRSGPHEQFF.

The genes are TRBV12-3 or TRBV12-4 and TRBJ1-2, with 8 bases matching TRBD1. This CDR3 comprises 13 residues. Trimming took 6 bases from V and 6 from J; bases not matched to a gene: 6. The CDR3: CASRDRVWDGYTF. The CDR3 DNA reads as TGTGCCAGCAGGGACAGGGTTTGGGATGGCTACACCTTC.

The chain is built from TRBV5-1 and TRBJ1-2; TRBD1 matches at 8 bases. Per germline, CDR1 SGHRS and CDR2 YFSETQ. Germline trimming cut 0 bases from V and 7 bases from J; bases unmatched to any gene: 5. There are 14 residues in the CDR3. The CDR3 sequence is CASSLDRGTRGYTF. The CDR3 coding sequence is TGCGCCAGCAGCTTGGACAGGGGGACTCGTGGCTACACCTTC.

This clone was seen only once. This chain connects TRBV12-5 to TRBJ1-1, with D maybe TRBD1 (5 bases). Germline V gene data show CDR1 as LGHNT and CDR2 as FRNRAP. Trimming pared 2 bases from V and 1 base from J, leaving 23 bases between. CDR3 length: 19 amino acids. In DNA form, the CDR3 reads TGTGCTAGTGGTTTGAAGAAAACCCCTAAGGGGCCGCAGAACACTGAAGCTTTCTTT. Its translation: CASGLKKTPKGPQNTEAFF.

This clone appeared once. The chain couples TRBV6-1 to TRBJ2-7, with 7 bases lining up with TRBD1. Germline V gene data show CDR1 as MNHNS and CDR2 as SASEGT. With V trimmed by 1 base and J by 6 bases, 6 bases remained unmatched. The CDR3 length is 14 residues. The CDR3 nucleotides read TGTGCCAGCAGTGAAGGACAGGGTAGGGGCGAGCAGTACTTC. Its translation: CASSEGQGRGEQYF.

The CDR3: CASSLRGSQETQYF. In nucleotides, the CDR3 is TGTGCCAGCAGCTTGCGGGGGAGCCAAGAGACCCAGTACTTC. This chain links TRBV5-4 with TRBJ2-5; D possibly corresponds to TRBD2 (6 bases). CDR3 length: 14 amino acids. Trimming shortened V by 1 base and J by 1 base, and 8 bases separated the two germline ends. From germline, CDR1 is SGHNT and CDR2 YYREEE (reference sequence).